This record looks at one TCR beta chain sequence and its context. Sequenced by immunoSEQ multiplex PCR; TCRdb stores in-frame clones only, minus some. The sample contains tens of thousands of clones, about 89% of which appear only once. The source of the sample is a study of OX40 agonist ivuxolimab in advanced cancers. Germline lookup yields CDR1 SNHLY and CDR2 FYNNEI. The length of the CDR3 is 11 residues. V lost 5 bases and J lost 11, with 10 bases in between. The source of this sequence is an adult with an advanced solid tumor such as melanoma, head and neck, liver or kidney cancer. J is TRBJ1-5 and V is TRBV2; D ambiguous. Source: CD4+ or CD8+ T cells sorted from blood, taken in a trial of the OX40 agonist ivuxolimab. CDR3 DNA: TGTGCCAGCAGTCGGGGATCCTCCCAGCATTTT. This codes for CASSRGSSQHF. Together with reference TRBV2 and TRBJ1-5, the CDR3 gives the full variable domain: EPEVTQTPSHQVTQMGQEVILRCVPISNHLYFYWYRQILGQKVEFLVSFYNNEISEKSEIFDDQFSVERPDGSNFTLKIRSTKLEDSAMYFCASSRGSSQHFGDGTRLSIL.